The present T cell receptor beta chain was sequenced within a study of OX40 agonist ivuxolimab in advanced cancers. With 1 base removed from V and 9 bases from J, the gap between germline ends came to 19 bases. CDR3 length: 15 residues. In germline, CDR1 is GTSNPN, CDR2 SVGIG (reference sequence). Here immunoSEQ multiplex PCR was the method, and the copy in TCRdb shows in-frame clones only, minus some. There are around 100,000 clones in the sample; 90% to 95% occur only once, and 2.6% lies in the top ten. The sample in question was CD4+ or CD8+ T cells sorted from blood, obtained in a trial of the OX40 agonist ivuxolimab. The receptor was isolated from an adult with an advanced solid tumor such as melanoma, head and neck, liver or kidney cancer. The chain joins TRBV30 to TRBJ2-1; D may be TRBD1 (6 bases). The CDR3 DNA reads TGTGCCTGGAGTGGCCGGGGACCCTTACAGGGTGAGCAGTTCTTC. This codes for CAWSGRGPLQGEQFF.